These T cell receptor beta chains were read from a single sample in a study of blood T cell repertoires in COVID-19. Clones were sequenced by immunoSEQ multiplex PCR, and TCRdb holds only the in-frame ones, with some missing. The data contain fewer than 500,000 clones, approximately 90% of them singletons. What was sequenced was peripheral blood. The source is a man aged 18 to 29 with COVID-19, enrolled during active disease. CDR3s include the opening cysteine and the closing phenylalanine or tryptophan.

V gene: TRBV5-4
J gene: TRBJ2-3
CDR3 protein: CASSKDRGRTTDTQYF

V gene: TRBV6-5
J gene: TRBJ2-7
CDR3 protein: CASRETIIYEQYF

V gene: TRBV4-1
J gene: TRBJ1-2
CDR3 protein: CASSQITGTSNYGYTF

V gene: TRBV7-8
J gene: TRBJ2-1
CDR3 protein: CASSLARLAGDWVYEQFF

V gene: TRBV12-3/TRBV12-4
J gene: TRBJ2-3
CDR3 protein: CASRGGGADTQYF

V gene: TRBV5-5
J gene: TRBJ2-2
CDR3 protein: CASSLVAGGYTGELFF

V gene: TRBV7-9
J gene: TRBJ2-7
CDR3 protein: CASSSGQAYNYEQYF

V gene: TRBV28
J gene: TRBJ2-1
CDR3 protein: CASSPSGTGVNEQFF

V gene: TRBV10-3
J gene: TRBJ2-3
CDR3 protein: CAISEGAETDTQYF

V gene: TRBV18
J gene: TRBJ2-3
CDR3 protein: CASSPLAGVVDTQYF

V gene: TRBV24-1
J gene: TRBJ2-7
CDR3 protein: CATSGGTRPSEQYF